A single sample gave rise to the 21 T cell receptor beta chains below, sequenced in a study of T cell repertoires in cytomegalovirus infection. Using its own MiXCR run on the reads, TCRdb lists one record per CDR3 protein. This sample carries around 550,000 distinct CDR3 sequences, 26% of them seen once, and the ten largest clones take around 14%. Input material: PBMCs. The receptor source for this set is a human donor in good health (CMV status not recorded). Some clones in this sample may be carry-over from other donors' samples.

This clonotype occurred many times. The V gene is TRBV7-2, the J gene TRBJ2-7, with 15 positions matching TRBD2. The germline gives CDR1 SGHTA, CDR2 FQGNSA. The CDR3 runs 17 residues. Trimming took 5 bases from V and 3 from J; bases not matched to a gene: 8. CDR3 in amino acids: CASSLSGTSGRIYEQYV. The CDR3 coding sequence is TGTGCCAGCAGCCTCTCCGGGACTAGCGGGAGGATCTACGAGCAGTACGTC.

CDR3: CASSSEPGQSSYNEQFF. In DNA, the CDR3 is TGTGCCAGCAGCTCCGAACCGGGACAGAGCTCCTACAATGAGCAGTTCTTC. The V call is TRBV11-3, the J call TRBJ2-1, with 7 bases identical to TRBD1. V was clipped by 4 bases and J by 0 bases; unmatched bases: 9. Germline-derived CDR1 and CDR2 are SGHNT and YENEEA. There are 17 residues in the CDR3.

The CDR3 here is CASSLAQLAGGLSSTDTQYF. The CDR3 bases are TGTGCCAGCAGCTTAGCCCAGCTAGCGGGAGGCCTCTCTAGCACAGATACGCAGTATTTT. The rearrangement joins TRBV7-6 to TRBJ2-3; 11 bases agree with TRBD2. The junction had 11 bases not matched to a gene; V was cut back by 0 bases and J by 0 bases. Germline V gene lookup returns CDR1 SGHVS and CDR2 FNYEAQ. The CDR3 sequence is 20 residues long.

J is TRBJ2-5 and V is TRBV7-9, with unresolved D. Germline-derived CDR1 and CDR2 are SEHNR and FQNEAQ (reference sequence). The CDR3 is 13 amino acids. Trimming removed 6 bases at V and 4 bases at J, with 12 bases between. The CDR3 DNA reads as TGTGCCAGCAGTCCCGACCCACGAGAGACCCAGTACTTC. As protein: CASSPDPRETQYF.

This chain uses TRBV4-1 with TRBJ1-4, with no clear D. With 5 bases removed from V and 10 bases from J, the gap between germline ends came to 14 bases. From germline, CDR1 is MGHRA and CDR2 YSYEKL. The CDR3 runs to 13 residues. DNA for the CDR3: TGCGCCAGCAGCTCCCTTTCAAGTCGAAAACTGTTTTTT. It encodes CASSSLSSRKLFF.

This clonotype was observed a few times. The chain links TRBV19 to TRBJ1-5; D may be TRBD1 (5 bases). CDR3 length: 15 residues. Per germline, CDR1 LNHDA and CDR2 SQIVND (reference sequence). V was cut by 5 bases and J by 5 bases, with 16 bases left in between. The CDR3 is CASSGGPKDYQPQHF. CDR3 bases: TGTGCCAGTAGTGGGGGACCGAAAGATTATCAGCCCCAGCATTTT.

The genes are TRBV9 and TRBJ1-3, with 9 bases lining up with TRBD1. CDR3 size: 17 residues. J gave up 2 bases and V 4 bases, and 10 bases lay outside the gene matches. Germline CDR1 is SGDLS and CDR2 is YYNGEE. The CDR3 DNA follows: TGTGCCAGCAGCCCTCGGACAGGGGATTTAGCTGGAAACACCATATATTTT. This sequence encodes CASSPRTGDLAGNTIYF.

V gene TRBV15 combines with J gene TRBJ2-1; TRBD2 matches 11 bases. The trim removed 2 bases at V and 4 bases at J, leaving 10 bases unmatched. The CDR3 extends over 18 amino acids. The germline V gene has CDR1 LNHNV and CDR2 YYDKDF (reference sequence). In DNA form, the CDR3 reads TGTGCCACCAGCAGATCTCTCGCGGGACTAGCGGAATACAATGAGCAGTTCTTC. Protein sequence: CATSRSLAGLAEYNEQFF.

CDR3 sequence (DNA): TGTGCCAGCAGCGGTAGCGGGTTTTCCTACAATGAGCAGTTCTTC. It translates to CASSGSGFSYNEQFF. This chain joins TRBV2 and TRBJ2-1; 7 bases fit TRBD2. From germline, CDR1 is SNHLY and CDR2 FYNNEI. V lost 6 bases and J lost 1; bases outside the gene matches: 6. The CDR3 loop spans 15 amino acids.

In this sample, this clonotype turned up a few times. The V call is TRBV11-2, the J call TRBJ2-3, with 15 bases matching TRBD2. After removal of 2 bases from V and 4 bases from J, the junction contained 7 bases not matched to a gene. Germline loops: CDR1 SGHAT, CDR2 FQNNGV. The CDR3 sequence is 18 residues long. CDR3 DNA: TGTGCCAGCAGCTTACCCGGACTAGCGGGAGGGGTAGCAGATACGCAGTATTTT. It translates to CASSLPGLAGGVADTQYF.

This clonotype was detected only a few times. This rearrangement joins TRBV18 to TRBJ2-7, with TRBD1 matching over 7 bases. This CDR3 region has 16 residues. Germline CDR1 reads KGHSH; CDR2 reads LQKENI. V lost 1 base to trimming and J lost 7 bases; unmatched junction nucleotides: 13. The CDR3 protein is CASSPQGATTTGEQYF. As DNA, the CDR3 is TGTGCCAGCTCACCACAGGGGGCCACTACTACGGGTGAGCAGTACTTC.

Only a few counts were recorded for this clonotype. The V gene is TRBV10-3, the J gene TRBJ2-2; 8 positions agree with TRBD1. CDR1 is ENHRY and CDR2 is SYGVKD in the germline V gene. Trimming at V came to 8 bases and at J to 6 bases, leaving 5 bases not matched to a gene. The CDR3 runs 13 residues. This chain's CDR3 is CAISDRGPGELFF. CDR3 nucleotide sequence: TGTGCCATCTCCGACAGGGGACCCGGGGAGCTGTTTTTT.

This clonotype was seen just once. This sequence joins TRBV5-1 and TRBJ2-5; 12 bases match TRBD2. Germline V gene lookup returns CDR1 SGHRS and CDR2 YFSETQ. The CDR3 has 17 residues. Unmatched junction bases numbered 9, after V lost 5 bases and J lost 1 base. CDR3 protein: CASRPPLAGGTQETQYF. The CDR3 DNA is TGCGCCAGCAGACCTCCTCTAGCGGGAGGGACCCAAGAGACCCAGTACTTC.

This clonotype was counted at least ten times. V and J are TRBV12-3 or TRBV12-4 and TRBJ2-7; D is unclear. V gave up 5 bases and J gave up 1 base, with 15 bases separating them. The CDR3 sequence is 15 residues long. CDR3 protein: CASSVRLHVSYEQYF. CDR3 DNA: TGTGCCAGCAGTGTTCGCCTCCACGTGTCCTACGAGCAGTACTTC.

The gene calls are TRBV6-1 and TRBJ2-4; D may correspond to TRBD1 or TRBD2 (5 bases each). This CDR3 has 15 amino acids. Per the germline V gene, CDR1 is MNHNS and CDR2 is SASEGT. The germline V and J ends were trimmed by 6 bases and 3 bases, with 15 bases remaining between them. The CDR3 loop reads CASSPRDPGKNIQYF. The CDR3 DNA is TGTGCCAGCAGCCCCCGGGACCCGGGCAAAAACATTCAGTACTTC.

This chain uses TRBV4-1 with TRBJ2-5, with no clear D. The CDR3 runs 15 residues. Trimming took off 0 bases at V and 2 bases at J, with 10 bases between the two ends. The germline gives CDR1 MGHRA, CDR2 YSYEKL. The CDR3 protein is CASSQESGVQETQYF. The CDR3 DNA follows: TGCGCCAGCAGCCAAGAGTCTGGCGTTCAAGAGACCCAGTACTTC.

This clonotype has just a few counts. This sequence joins TRBV12-3 or TRBV12-4 and TRBJ1-1; D is possibly TRBD1 (6 bases). The V and J ends lost 5 bases and 0 bases respectively, with 10 bases between them. This CDR3 contains 14 residues. CDR3 in amino acids: CASSGGGMNTEAFF. The CDR3 DNA is TGTGCCAGCAGTGGAGGGGGAATGAACACTGAAGCTTTCTTT.

This clonotype appeared many times. The chain is built from TRBV28 and TRBJ1-5; 9 positions match TRBD1. The CDR3 is 15 amino acids. Per the germline V gene, CDR1 is MDHEN and CDR2 is SYDVKM. J lost 2 bases, V lost 5 bases, and 4 bases had no gene match. CDR3 sequence: CASSPGQGRNQPQHF. The CDR3 DNA sequence: TGTGCCAGCAGTCCGGGACAGGGTCGCAATCAGCCCCAGCATTTT.

This clonotype has more than one count but fewer than ten. This chain uses TRBV28 with TRBJ2-1, with 10 bases identical to TRBD2. Germline loops: CDR1 MDHEN, CDR2 SYDVKM. The CDR3 has 15 residues. V lost 4 bases to trimming and J lost 10 bases; unmatched junction nucleotides: 10. CDR3 sequence reads: CASSSSGRNGGEQFF. The CDR3 DNA is TGTGCCAGCAGTTCTAGCGGGAGAAACGGTGGCGAGCAGTTCTTC.

This sequence joins TRBV5-1 and TRBJ1-6; perhaps TRBD1 as D (6 bases). The V and J ends lost 0 bases and 7 bases respectively, with 11 bases between them. The CDR3 is made up of 15 amino acids. CDR1 and CDR2 from the germline V gene are SGHRS and YFSETQ. The CDR3 sequence: CASSLAGGGNSPLHF. In DNA form, the CDR3 reads TGCGCCAGCAGCTTGGCCGGAGGGGGGAATTCACCCCTCCACTTT.

The CDR3 nucleotides are TGTGCCAGCAGCTTGGCCTGGCGGCCGAACACTGAAGCTTTCTTT. This sequence encodes CASSLAWRPNTEAFF. This chain links TRBV5-6 with TRBJ1-1; D is undetermined. The CDR3 is 15 residues long. V dropped 0 bases and J dropped 1 base, with 10 bases sitting between them. Germline V gene lookup returns CDR1 SGHDT and CDR2 YYEEEE.